A single count supports the clone carrying this T cell receptor (beta chain). Its target is unknown. PCR used 60 Vbeta primers and 13 Jbeta primers. Assay used: immunoSEQ multiplex PCR; TCRdb lists only in-frame clones, some missing. This repertoire shows 200,000 or so clones, 70% to 85% found once; its top ten account for 0.075% to 0.1%. This sample stems from a study of cytomegalovirus exposure and HLA in healthy donors. Points from the study as a whole: A cluster of highly shared sequence variants was likely a sequencing artifact. Later work showed greater clonal expansion in HLA-associated TCR beta chains than in equally common others. Available immune exposure information was restricted to CMV serostatus only. It was reportedly the case that the classifier diagnosed cytomegalovirus status with high specificity and sensitivity.

The CDR3 sequence is 16 residues long. V lost 4 bases to trimming and J lost 3 bases; unmatched junction nucleotides: 9. Germline V gene lookup returns CDR1 KGHSH and CDR2 LQKENI. The receptor comes from a boy between 2 and 10 years old in good health and CMV-seronegative. The gene calls are TRBV18 and TRBJ2-3; 8 positions agree with TRBD1. Material: PBMCs. This CDR3 reads CASSRRQGYDTDTQYF. As DNA, the CDR3 is TGTGCCAGCTCACGAAGACAGGGGTACGATACAGATACGCAGTATTTT. Filled out from reference TRBV18 and TRBJ2-3, the complete variable domain reads NAGVMQNPRHLVRRRGQEARLRCSPMKGHSHVYWYRQLPEEGLKFMVYLQKENIIDESGMPKERFSAEFPKEGPSILRIQQVVRGDSAAYFCASSRRQGYDTDTQYFGPGTRLTVL.